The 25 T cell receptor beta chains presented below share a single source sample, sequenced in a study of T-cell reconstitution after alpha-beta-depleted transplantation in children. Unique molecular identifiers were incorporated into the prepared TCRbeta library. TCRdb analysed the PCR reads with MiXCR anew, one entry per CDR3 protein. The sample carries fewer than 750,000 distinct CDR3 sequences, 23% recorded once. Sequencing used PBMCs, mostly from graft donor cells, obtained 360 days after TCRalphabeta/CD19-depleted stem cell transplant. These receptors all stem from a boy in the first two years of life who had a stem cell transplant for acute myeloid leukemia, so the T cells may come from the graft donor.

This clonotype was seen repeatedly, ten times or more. This chain's CDR3 is CASTRPGLSSYNEQFF. The DNA for the CDR3 is TGTGCCAGCACCCGGCCGGGACTCAGCTCCTACAATGAGCAGTTCTTC. This chain connects TRBV25-1 to TRBJ2-1; tentatively, D is TRBD2 (6 bases). The CDR3 extends over 16 amino acids. Germline CDR1 MGHDK, CDR2 SYGVNS. V lost 7 bases and J 0 bases, leaving 16 bases between the germline ends.

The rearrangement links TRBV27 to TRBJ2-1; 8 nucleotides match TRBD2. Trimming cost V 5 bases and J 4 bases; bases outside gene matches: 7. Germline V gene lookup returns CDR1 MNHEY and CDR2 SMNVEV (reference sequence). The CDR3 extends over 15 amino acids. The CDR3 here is CASSRGGGWYNEQFF. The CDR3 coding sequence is TGTGCCAGCAGTAGAGGCGGGGGGTGGTACAATGAGCAGTTCTTC.

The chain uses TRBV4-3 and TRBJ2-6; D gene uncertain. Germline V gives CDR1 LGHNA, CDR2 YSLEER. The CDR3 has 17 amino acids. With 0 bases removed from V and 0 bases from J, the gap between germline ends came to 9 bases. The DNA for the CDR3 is TGCGCCAGCAGCCAAGAAGTGGCGGTCTCTGGGGCCAACGTCCTGACTTTC. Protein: CASSQEVAVSGANVLTF.

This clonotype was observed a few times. The CDR3 DNA follows: TGCAGTGCTAGAGATCGGGGGTCCCCGGCCCAGTACTTC. It specifies CSARDRGSPAQYF. This chain joins TRBV20-1 and TRBJ2-5, with D tentatively TRBD2 (6 bases). The CDR3 has 13 amino acids. Trimming took off 0 bases at V and 9 bases at J, with 14 bases between the two ends. CDR1 and CDR2 (germline): DFQATT, SNEGSKA (reference sequence).

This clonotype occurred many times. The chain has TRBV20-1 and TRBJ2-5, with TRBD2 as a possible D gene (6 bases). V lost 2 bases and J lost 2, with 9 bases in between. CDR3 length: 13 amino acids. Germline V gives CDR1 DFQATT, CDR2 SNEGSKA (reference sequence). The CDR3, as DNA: TGCAGTGCTAGACCTGGGAGGCAAGAGACCCAGTACTTC. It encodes CSARPGRQETQYF.

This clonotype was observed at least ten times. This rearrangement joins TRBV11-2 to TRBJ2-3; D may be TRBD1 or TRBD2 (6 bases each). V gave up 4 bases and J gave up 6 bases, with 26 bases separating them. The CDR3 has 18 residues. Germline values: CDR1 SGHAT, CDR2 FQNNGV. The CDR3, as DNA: TGTGCCAGCAGCTCGCGAGGGGGAGTGGCACAGGAGGGGGATACGCAGTATTTT. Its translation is CASSSRGGVAQEGDTQYF.

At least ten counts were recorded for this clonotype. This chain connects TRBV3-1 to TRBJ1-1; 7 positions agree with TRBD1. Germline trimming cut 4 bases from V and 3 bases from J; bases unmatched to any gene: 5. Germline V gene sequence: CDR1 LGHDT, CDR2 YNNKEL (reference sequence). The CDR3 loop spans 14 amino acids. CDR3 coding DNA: TGTGCCAGCAGCCCCAGGGGGTCGGACACTGAAGCTTTCTTT. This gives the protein CASSPRGSDTEAFF. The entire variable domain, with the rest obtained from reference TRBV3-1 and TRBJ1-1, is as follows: DTAVSQTPKYLVTQMGNDKSIKCEQNLGHDTMYWYKQDSKKFLKIMFSYNNKELIINETVPNRFSPKSPDKAHLNLHINSLELGDSAVYFCASSPRGSDTEAFFGQGTRLTVV.

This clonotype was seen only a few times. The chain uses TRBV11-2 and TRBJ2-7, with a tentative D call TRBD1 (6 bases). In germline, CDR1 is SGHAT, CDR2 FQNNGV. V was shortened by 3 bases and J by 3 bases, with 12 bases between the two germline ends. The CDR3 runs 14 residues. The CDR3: CASSLAGTNYEQYV. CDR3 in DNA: TGTGCCAGCAGCTTGGCCGGGACAAACTACGAGCAGTACGTC.

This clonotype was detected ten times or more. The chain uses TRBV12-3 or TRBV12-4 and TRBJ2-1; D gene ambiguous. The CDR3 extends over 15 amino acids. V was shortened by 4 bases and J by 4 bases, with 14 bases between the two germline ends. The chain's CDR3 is CASSSSGKSYNEQFF. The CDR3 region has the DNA TGTGCCAGCAGTTCCTCTGGGAAGTCATACAATGAGCAGTTCTTC.

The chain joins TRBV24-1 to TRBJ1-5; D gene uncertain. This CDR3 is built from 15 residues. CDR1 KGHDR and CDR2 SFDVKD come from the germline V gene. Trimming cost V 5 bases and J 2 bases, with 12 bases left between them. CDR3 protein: CATSVGGSGNQPQHF. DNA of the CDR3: TGTGCCACCAGTGTAGGAGGGAGCGGCAATCAGCCCCAGCATTTT.

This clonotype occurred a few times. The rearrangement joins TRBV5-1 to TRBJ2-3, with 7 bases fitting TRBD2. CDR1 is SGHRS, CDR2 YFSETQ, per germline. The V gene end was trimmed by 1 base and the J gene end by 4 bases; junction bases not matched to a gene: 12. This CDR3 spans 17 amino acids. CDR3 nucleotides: TGCGCCAGCAGCTTGACGCGAGGAGGACTAGGACCAGATACGCAGTATTTT. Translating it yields CASSLTRGGLGPDTQYF.

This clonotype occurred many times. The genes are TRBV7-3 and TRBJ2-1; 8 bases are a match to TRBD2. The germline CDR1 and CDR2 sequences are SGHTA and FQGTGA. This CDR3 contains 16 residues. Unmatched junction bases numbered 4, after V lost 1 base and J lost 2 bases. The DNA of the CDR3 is TGTGCCAGCAGCTTAAGTCTAGCGGGCCCCTACAATGAGCAGTTCTTC. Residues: CASSLSLAGPYNEQFF.

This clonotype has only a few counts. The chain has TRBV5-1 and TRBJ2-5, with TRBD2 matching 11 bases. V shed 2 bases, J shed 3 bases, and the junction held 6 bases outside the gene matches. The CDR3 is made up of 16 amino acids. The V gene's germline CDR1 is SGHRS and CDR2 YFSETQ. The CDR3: CASSFPSGGSKETQYF. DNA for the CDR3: TGCGCCAGCAGCTTCCCTAGCGGGGGGTCGAAAGAGACCCAGTACTTC.

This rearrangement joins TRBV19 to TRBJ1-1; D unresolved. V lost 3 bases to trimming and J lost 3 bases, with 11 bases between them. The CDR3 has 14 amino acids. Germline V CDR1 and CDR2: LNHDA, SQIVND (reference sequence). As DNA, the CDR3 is TGTGCCAGTAGTATTCGGGGTCGGGACACTGAAGCTTTCTTT. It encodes CASSIRGRDTEAFF.

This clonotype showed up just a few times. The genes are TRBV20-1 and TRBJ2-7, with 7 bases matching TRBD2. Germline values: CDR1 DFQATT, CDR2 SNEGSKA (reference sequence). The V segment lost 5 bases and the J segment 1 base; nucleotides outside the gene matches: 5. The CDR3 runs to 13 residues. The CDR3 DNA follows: TGCAGTGCTCTCGGGACTAAATCCTACGAGCAGTACTTC. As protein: CSALGTKSYEQYF.

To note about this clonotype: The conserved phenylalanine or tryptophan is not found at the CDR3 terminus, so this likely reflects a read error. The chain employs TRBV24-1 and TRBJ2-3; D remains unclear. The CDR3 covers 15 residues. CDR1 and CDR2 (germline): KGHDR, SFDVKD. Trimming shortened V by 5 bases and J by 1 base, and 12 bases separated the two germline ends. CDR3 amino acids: CATSANSRRTDTQYS. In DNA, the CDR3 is TGTGCCACCAGTGCTAATTCGAGACGCACAGATACGCAGTATTCT.

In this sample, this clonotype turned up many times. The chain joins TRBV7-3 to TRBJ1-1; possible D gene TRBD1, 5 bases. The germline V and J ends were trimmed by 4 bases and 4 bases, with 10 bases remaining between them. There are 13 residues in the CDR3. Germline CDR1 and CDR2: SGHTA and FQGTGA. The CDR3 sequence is CASSSGRATEAFF. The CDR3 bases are TGTGCCAGCAGCTCGGGCAGGGCCACTGAAGCTTTCTTT.

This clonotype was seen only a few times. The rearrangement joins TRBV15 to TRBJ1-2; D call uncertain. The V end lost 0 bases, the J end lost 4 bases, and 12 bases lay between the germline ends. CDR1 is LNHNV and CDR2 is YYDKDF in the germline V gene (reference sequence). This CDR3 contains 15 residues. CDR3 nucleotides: TGTGCCACCAGCAGAGATAATGGCCGCTTCTATGGCTACACCTTC. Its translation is CATSRDNGRFYGYTF.

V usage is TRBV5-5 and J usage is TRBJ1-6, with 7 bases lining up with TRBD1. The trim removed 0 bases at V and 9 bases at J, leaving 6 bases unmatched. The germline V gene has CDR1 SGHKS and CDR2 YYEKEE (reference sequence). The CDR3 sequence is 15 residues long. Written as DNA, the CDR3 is TGTGCCAGCAGCTTGGGACAGGGATCGGGTTCACCCCTCCACTTT. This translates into CASSLGQGSGSPLHF.

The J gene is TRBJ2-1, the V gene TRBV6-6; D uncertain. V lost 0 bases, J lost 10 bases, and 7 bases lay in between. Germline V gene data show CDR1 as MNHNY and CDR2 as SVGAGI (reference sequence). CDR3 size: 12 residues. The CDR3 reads CASSYSNREQFF. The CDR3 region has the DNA TGTGCCAGCAGTTACTCGAACCGGGAGCAGTTCTTC.

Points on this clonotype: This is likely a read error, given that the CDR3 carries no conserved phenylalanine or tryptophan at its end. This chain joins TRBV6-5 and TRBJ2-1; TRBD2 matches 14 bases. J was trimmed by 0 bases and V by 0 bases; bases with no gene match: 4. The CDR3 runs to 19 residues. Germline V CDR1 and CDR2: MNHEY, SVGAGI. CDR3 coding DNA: TGTGCCAGCAGTTACTCGAGGACTAGCGGGGGGAGCTCCTACAATGAGCAGTTCTTA. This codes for CASSYSRTSGGSSYNEQFL.

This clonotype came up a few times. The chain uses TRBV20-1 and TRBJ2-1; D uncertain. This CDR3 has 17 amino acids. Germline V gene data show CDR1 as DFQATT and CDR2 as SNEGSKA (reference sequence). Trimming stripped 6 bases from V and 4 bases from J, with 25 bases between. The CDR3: CSALPLDQNTLYNEQFF. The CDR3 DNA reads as TGCAGTGCGCTCCCCCTTGATCAAAACACACTTTACAATGAGCAGTTCTTC.

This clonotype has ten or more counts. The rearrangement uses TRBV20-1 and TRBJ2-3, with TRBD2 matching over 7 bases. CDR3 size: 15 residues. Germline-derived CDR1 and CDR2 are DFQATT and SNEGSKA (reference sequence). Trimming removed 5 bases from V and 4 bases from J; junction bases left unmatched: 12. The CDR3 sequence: CSASRGVGLADTQYF. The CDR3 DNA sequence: TGCAGTGCTTCACGGGGGGTCGGGTTGGCAGATACGCAGTATTTT.

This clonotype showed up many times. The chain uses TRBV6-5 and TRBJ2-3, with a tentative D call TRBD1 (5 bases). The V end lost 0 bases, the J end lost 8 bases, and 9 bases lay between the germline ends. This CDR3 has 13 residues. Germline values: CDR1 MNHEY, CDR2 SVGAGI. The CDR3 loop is CASSYSKGSTQYF. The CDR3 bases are TGTGCCAGCAGTTACTCGAAGGGGTCTACGCAGTATTTT.

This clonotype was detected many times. CDR3 sequence reads: CSVRAELTHGEAFF. The CDR3 DNA reads TGCAGTGTAAGGGCTGAGCTTACCCACGGTGAAGCTTTCTTT. V and J are TRBV20-1 and TRBJ1-1, with D unclear. The CDR3 has 14 residues. Germline V gene data show CDR1 as DFQATT and CDR2 as SNEGSKA (reference sequence). Deletions cut 7 bases from V and 7 bases from J, with 22 bases between.